A selection of T cell receptor beta chains follows, all from one sample in a study of T-cell reconstitution after alpha-beta-depleted transplantation in children. TCRdb called the PCR reads again in MiXCR, with one record for every CDR3 protein. This table holds 500,000 to 600,000 distinct CDR3 sequences, around 27% found once. This specimen was PBMCs, taken before TCRalphabeta/CD19-depleted stem cell transplant. The receptors come from a boy younger than two with Wiskott-Aldrich syndrome, due to receive a stem cell transplant. Both conserved end residues are part of each CDR3. The order of the fields is V gene, D gene, J gene, CDR3 protein. A D gene is named only where the DNA matches it firmly.

v_gene: TRBV5-1
d_gene: TRBD1
j_gene: TRBJ1-2
CDR3aa: CASSPRTGGTYGYTF

v_gene: TRBV5-1
d_gene: -
j_gene: TRBJ2-2
CDR3aa: CASSLNPGQNTGELFF

v_gene: TRBV7-2
d_gene: TRBD2
j_gene: TRBJ2-2
CDR3aa: CASSFVLAGVGELFF

v_gene: TRBV18
d_gene: -
j_gene: TRBJ1-1
CDR3aa: CASSPEIMNTEAFF

v_gene: TRBV5-5
d_gene: -
j_gene: TRBJ2-3
CDR3aa: CASSPGPSDTQYF

v_gene: TRBV6-2/TRBV6-3
d_gene: -
j_gene: TRBJ2-2
CDR3aa: CASSWGTGELFF

v_gene: TRBV5-1
d_gene: TRBD2
j_gene: TRBJ2-5
CDR3aa: CASSSGTSGSKKTQYF

v_gene: TRBV2
d_gene: -
j_gene: TRBJ2-5
CDR3aa: CASRLGGTQYF

v_gene: TRBV20-1
d_gene: -
j_gene: TRBJ1-2
CDR3aa: CSASKFTEANYGYTF

v_gene: TRBV19
d_gene: TRBD1
j_gene: TRBJ1-4
CDR3aa: CASSQPGDRGREKLFF

v_gene: TRBV29-1
d_gene: TRBD2
j_gene: TRBJ2-1
CDR3aa: CSVGRRTSYEQFF

v_gene: TRBV4-2
d_gene: TRBD2
j_gene: TRBJ2-1
CDR3aa: CASSQAAGVYNEQFF

v_gene: TRBV27
d_gene: TRBD2
j_gene: TRBJ2-1
CDR3aa: CASSPILADLRNEQFF

v_gene: TRBV12-3/TRBV12-4
d_gene: -
j_gene: TRBJ2-1
CDR3aa: CASSLKGSYNEQFF

v_gene: TRBV20-1
d_gene: -
j_gene: TRBJ1-2
CDR3aa: CSARDRVSNYGYTF

v_gene: TRBV27
d_gene: -
j_gene: TRBJ2-5
CDR3aa: CASRHRAETQYF

v_gene: TRBV7-2
d_gene: TRBD2
j_gene: TRBJ2-1
CDR3aa: CASSQAGGLDEQFF

v_gene: TRBV11-2
d_gene: TRBD1
j_gene: TRBJ2-2
CDR3aa: CASSIRQGMDTGELFF

v_gene: TRBV15
d_gene: -
j_gene: TRBJ2-1
CDR3aa: CATSRDPFNEQFF

v_gene: TRBV20-1
d_gene: -
j_gene: TRBJ2-1
CDR3aa: CSARPGSSYNEQFF

v_gene: TRBV6-5
d_gene: -
j_gene: TRBJ2-1
CDR3aa: CASRQGGSEQFF

v_gene: TRBV20-1
d_gene: TRBD2
j_gene: TRBJ2-1
CDR3aa: CSANLAGGFNEQFF

v_gene: TRBV24-1
d_gene: TRBD2
j_gene: TRBJ2-1
CDR3aa: CATSDLRSSGSSYNEQFF

v_gene: TRBV5-4
d_gene: TRBD2
j_gene: TRBJ2-2
CDR3aa: CASSHQRENTGELFF

v_gene: TRBV12-3/TRBV12-4
d_gene: TRBD1
j_gene: TRBJ1-4
CDR3aa: CASSLTGGKEKLFF

v_gene: TRBV10-3
d_gene: TRBD1
j_gene: TRBJ2-7
CDR3aa: CAISESIRVEYRDRARYEQYF

v_gene: TRBV28
d_gene: -
j_gene: TRBJ1-5
CDR3aa: CASSSAWDHIPYSNQPQHF

v_gene: TRBV7-2
d_gene: TRBD2
j_gene: TRBJ2-3
CDR3aa: CASSRVSGGADTQYF

v_gene: TRBV4-2
d_gene: TRBD2
j_gene: TRBJ2-1
CDR3aa: CASSQEEPSGTFNEQFF

v_gene: TRBV18
d_gene: TRBD2
j_gene: TRBJ2-1
CDR3aa: CASSPTSGRVNEQFF

v_gene: TRBV27
d_gene: -
j_gene: TRBJ1-4
CDR3aa: CASSFRKTDISNEKLFF

v_gene: TRBV5-6
d_gene: TRBD2
j_gene: TRBJ2-1
CDR3aa: CASSAPGLAGSSSYNEQFF

v_gene: TRBV20-1
d_gene: TRBD2
j_gene: TRBJ2-2
CDR3aa: CSARPSGATGELFF

v_gene: TRBV9
d_gene: TRBD2
j_gene: TRBJ2-1
CDR3aa: CASSEPGLGGKFF

v_gene: TRBV5-1
d_gene: -
j_gene: TRBJ2-7
CDR3aa: CASSLARFYEQYF

v_gene: TRBV7-2
d_gene: -
j_gene: TRBJ1-6
CDR3aa: CASSDRPYNSPLHF

v_gene: TRBV27
d_gene: TRBD1
j_gene: TRBJ2-7
CDR3aa: CASRNRGRPYEQYF

v_gene: TRBV5-1
d_gene: TRBD2
j_gene: TRBJ2-3
CDR3aa: CASSLVGGRGTDTQYF

v_gene: TRBV15
d_gene: -
j_gene: TRBJ2-7
CDR3aa: CATSRDKSGGAYEQYF

v_gene: TRBV7-8
d_gene: -
j_gene: TRBJ1-4
CDR3aa: CASSLARGLNNEKLFF

v_gene: TRBV20-1
d_gene: -
j_gene: TRBJ2-4
CDR3aa: CSARAPDSKNIQYF

v_gene: TRBV7-9
d_gene: -
j_gene: TRBJ2-7
CDR3aa: CASSPSRGQTYEQYF

v_gene: TRBV14
d_gene: -
j_gene: TRBJ2-1
CDR3aa: CASSQRLPSFSNEQFF

v_gene: TRBV29-1
d_gene: -
j_gene: TRBJ1-3
CDR3aa: CSVRGLQGKSSGNTIYF

v_gene: TRBV6-1
d_gene: -
j_gene: TRBJ2-3
CDR3aa: CASSDGTRDTQYF

v_gene: TRBV12-3/TRBV12-4
d_gene: TRBD1
j_gene: TRBJ1-2
CDR3aa: CASSWGQSNYGYTF

v_gene: TRBV19
d_gene: -
j_gene: TRBJ1-5
CDR3aa: CASTMGVSLSNQPQHF

v_gene: TRBV20-1
d_gene: -
j_gene: TRBJ2-1
CDR3aa: CSARAQRTYNEQFF

v_gene: TRBV18
d_gene: TRBD1
j_gene: TRBJ1-2
CDR3aa: CASSPWGQEHGYTF

v_gene: TRBV7-9
d_gene: -
j_gene: TRBJ2-2
CDR3aa: CASSLDLTNTGELFF